This TCR beta chain was captured by sequencing in a study of graft-versus-host responses after intestinal transplantation. On the study more broadly: All recipients were given anti-thymocyte globulin induction, and tacrolimus and steroids were then administered for three to four years. Study-wide points: Early HvG declines after transplant were associated with peak circulating GvH clone levels.

Libraries were prepared by immunoSEQ multiplex PCR; TCRdb keeps only in-frame clonotypes and omits some of them. The sample has about 12,000 clones, around 30% seen once. Researchers placed approximately 200,000 CFSE-labeled responder cells in culture with approximately 200,000 irradiated, violet-dye-labeled stimulator cells. This CDR3 contains 14 residues. Germline values: CDR1 MNHEY, CDR2 SMNVEV (reference sequence). The V and J ends lost 2 bases and 5 bases respectively, with 10 bases between them. The TCR sequence derives from a human patient who received an intestinal transplant. This specimen was alloreactive CD8+ T cells from a mixed lymphocyte reaction culture, taken before intestinal transplant. Sample subset: CFSE-low proliferating T cells sorted from approximately 6-day pre-transplant mixed lymphocyte reaction (GvH or HvG direction). The chain combines TRBV27 with TRBJ2-1; the D is unclear. For the CDR3, the DNA is TGTGCCAGCAGTTTAAGGGCATGGAACAATGAGCAGTTCTTC. Protein product: CASSLRAWNNEQFF.